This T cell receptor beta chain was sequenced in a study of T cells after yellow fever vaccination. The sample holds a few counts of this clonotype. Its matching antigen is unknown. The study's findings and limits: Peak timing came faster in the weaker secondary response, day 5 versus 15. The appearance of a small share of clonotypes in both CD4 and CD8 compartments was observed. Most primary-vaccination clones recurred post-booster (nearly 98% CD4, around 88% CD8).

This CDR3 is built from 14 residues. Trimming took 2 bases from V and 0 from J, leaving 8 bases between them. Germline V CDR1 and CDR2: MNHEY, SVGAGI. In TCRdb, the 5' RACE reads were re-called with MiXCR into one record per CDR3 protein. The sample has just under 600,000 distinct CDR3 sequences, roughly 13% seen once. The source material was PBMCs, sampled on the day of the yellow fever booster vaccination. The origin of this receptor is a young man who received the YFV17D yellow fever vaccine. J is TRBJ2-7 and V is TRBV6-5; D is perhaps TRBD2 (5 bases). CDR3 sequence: CASSYVRGSYEQYF. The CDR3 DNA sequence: TGTGCCAGCAGTTACGTACGGGGCTCCTACGAGCAGTACTTC.